These 14 T cell receptor beta chains originate from one sample sequenced in a study of human T cells and chemical hapten exposure. Time point meaning: patch test 3, about 24 weeks after DPC sensitization. Treatment reported: therapeutic diphenylcyclopropenone sensitization with weekly scalp DPC. Using its own MiXCR run on the RACE reads, TCRdb lists one record per CDR3 protein. This table holds 150,000 to 200,000 distinct CDR3 sequences, roughly a quarter found once. This material consisted of whole blood, taken in connection with sensitization to the hapten diphenylcyclopropenone (DPC). The origin of the receptors is a woman aged 18-35 years with alopecia areata. Some clones in this sample may be carry-over from other donors' samples.

The table lists this clonotype with a few counts. The chain couples TRBV9 to TRBJ2-5, with 7 bases identical to TRBD2. V was clipped by 2 bases and J by 1 base; unmatched bases: 5. CDR3 length equals 15 residues. The germline V gene encodes CDR1 SGDLS and CDR2 YYNGEE. The CDR3 protein is CASSVLSGPQETQYF. DNA of the CDR3: TGTGCCAGCAGCGTGCTTAGCGGGCCCCAAGAGACCCAGTACTTC.

CDR3 protein: CASSVEVAGYTF. The CDR3 DNA is TGTGCCAGCAGTGTAGAGGTTGCTGGCTACACCTTC. This chain uses TRBV27 with TRBJ1-2; D remains ambiguous. CDR1 and CDR2 (germline): MNHEY, SMNVEV (reference sequence). The CDR3 totals 12 residues. Trimming cost V 5 bases and J 7 bases, with 11 bases left between them.

This clonotype turned up a few times. The chain carries TRBV7-8 and TRBJ2-3, with 7 positions matching TRBD1. V trimming: 3 bases; J trimming: 1 base; junction bases outside the gene matches: 7. The CDR3 runs 16 residues. CDR1 SGHVS and CDR2 FQNEAQ come from the germline V gene. The CDR3 DNA reads TGTGCCAGCAGCTTTCGGACAGGACGGGGCACAGATACGCAGTATTTT. Its protein product is CASSFRTGRGTDTQYF.

The V gene is TRBV25-1, the J gene TRBJ1-2, with D possibly matching TRBD1 (5 bases). Germline V gene data show CDR1 as MGHDK and CDR2 as SYGVNS. Trimming took off 5 bases at V and 3 bases at J, with 10 bases between the two ends. The CDR3 is 13 amino acids. CDR3 in amino acids: CASSPAGYYGYTF. The CDR3 DNA reads as TGTGCCAGCAGTCCAGCAGGGTACTATGGCTACACCTTC.

This clonotype was seen a handful of times. The rearrangement uses TRBV27 and TRBJ1-6; D is ambiguous. Germline-derived CDR1 and CDR2 are MNHEY and SMNVEV (reference sequence). The CDR3 is made up of 16 amino acids. Trimming stripped 2 bases from V and 6 bases from J, with 14 bases between. CDR3 region: CASSLQAAGLNSPLHF. The CDR3 nucleotides read TGTGCCAGCAGTTTACAGGCGGCCGGACTTAATTCACCCCTCCACTTT.

The chain carries TRBV7-7 and TRBJ2-5, with TRBD2 matching 11 bases. Germline CDR1 is SSHAT and CDR2 is FNYEAQ (reference sequence). The length of the CDR3 is 14 residues. V shed 4 bases, J shed 4 bases, and the junction held 2 bases outside the gene matches. CDR3: CASSYGLAGETQYF. Here the CDR3 DNA reads TGTGCCAGCAGCTACGGACTAGCGGGAGAGACCCAGTACTTC.

This clonotype has more than one count but fewer than ten. The genes are TRBV6-4 and TRBJ2-1, with a tentative D call TRBD2 (6 bases). The CDR3 runs to 16 residues. V lost 2 bases and J 9 bases, leaving 20 bases between the germline ends. CDR1 MRHNA and CDR2 SNTAGT come from the germline V gene. The chain's CDR3 is CASSDGVAAGVGEQFF. In nucleotides, the CDR3 is TGTGCCAGCAGTGACGGGGTAGCGGCAGGTGTTGGTGAGCAGTTCTTC.

This clonotype occurred a few times. Germline is not matched at one junction end, which may reflect a read error. The V gene is TRBV30, the J gene TRBJ1-2, with D hard to call. The CDR3 has 14 residues. Germline V gene sequence: CDR1 GTSNPN, CDR2 SVGIG (reference sequence). In nucleotides, the CDR3 is TGTGCCTGGAGTGTACGTATTTTAACTATGGAGGGCGCCTTC. This codes for CAWSVRILTMEGAF.

The chain is built from TRBV25-1 and TRBJ2-5; 9 positions agree with TRBD1. The V and J ends lost 8 bases and 2 bases, in that order; junction bases with no gene match: 6. The CDR3 consists of 14 residues. Germline V CDR1 and CDR2: MGHDK, SYGVNS. The CDR3, as DNA: TGTGCCAGCGGAGCTGGACAGGGGCAAGAGACCCAGTACTTC. As protein: CASGAGQGQETQYF.

This chain uses TRBV12-3 or TRBV12-4 with TRBJ1-1; TRBD1 is a possible D gene (5 bases). The CDR3 totals 14 residues. V was clipped by 5 bases and J by 4 bases, with 14 bases between them. CDR3 coding DNA: TGTGCCAGCAGTCCGGCCCTGGGACTCACTGAAGCTTTCTTT. Its protein product is CASSPALGLTEAFF.

This clonotype was detected a few times. V is TRBV7-2 and J is TRBJ1-1, with D unclear. The V gene's germline CDR1 is SGHTA and CDR2 FQGNSA. V lost 1 base, J lost 1 base, and 4 bases lay in between. The CDR3 loop spans 13 amino acids. The CDR3 region has the DNA TGTGCCAGCAGCTTAGATGCGAACACTGAAGCTTTCTTT. This translates into CASSLDANTEAFF.

This clonotype was detected ten times or more. CDR3 in amino acids: CSAFFRGLYGYTF. The CDR3 bases are TGCAGTGCCTTTTTTAGGGGACTTTATGGCTACACCTTC. The V and J genes are TRBV20-1 and TRBJ1-2; the D gene is possibly TRBD1 (5 bases). Trimming took 6 bases from V and 5 from J, leaving 16 bases between them. Germline-derived CDR1 and CDR2 are DFQATT and SNEGSKA (reference sequence). This CDR3 has 13 residues.

CDR3 DNA sequence: TGCGCCAGCAGCTTGGCGGAGTCCTACGAGCAGTACTTC. As protein: CASSLAESYEQYF. This chain connects TRBV5-1 to TRBJ2-7; D ambiguous. From germline, CDR1 is SGHRS and CDR2 YFSETQ. The ends were cut back, 0 bases at V and 1 base at J, with 5 bases in the middle. CDR3 length equals 13 residues.

This chain connects TRBV6-2 or TRBV6-3 to TRBJ2-3, with TRBD2 as a possible D gene (6 bases). V lost 3 bases and J lost 1, with 11 bases in between. Germline assignment: CDR1 MNHEY and CDR2 SVGEGT. CDR3 size: 15 residues. CDR3 amino acids: CASSYLASGTDTQYF. For the CDR3, the DNA is TGTGCCAGCAGTTATCTAGCGTCGGGCACAGATACGCAGTATTTT.